These 22 T cell receptor beta chains share one sample of origin, sequenced in a study of shared clonotypes between healthy human individuals. TCRdb's table, derived via immunoSEQ multiplex PCR, lists solely in-frame clones and lacks some. The sample lists over 2,000,000 clones, 85% to 95% occurring once. Only CD45RO-negative cells positively selected for CCR7 counted as naive CD8 cells, so terminally differentiated effector memory CD45RA+ cells were excluded. Sample: naive CD8+ T cells from PBMCs. The receptors shown here come from a young man in good health. Some clones in this sample may be carry-over from other donors' samples.

This clone was picked up a small number of times. The chain links TRBV19 to TRBJ1-5, with D perhaps TRBD1 (5 bases). Germline V CDR1 and CDR2: LNHDA, SQIVND (reference sequence). This CDR3 comprises 13 residues. Trimming cost V 4 bases and J 6 bases, with 10 bases left between them. CDR3 nucleotide sequence: TGTGCCAGTAGTACGGGGCCGATTCAGCCCCAGCATTTT. This encodes CASSTGPIQPQHF.

The CDR3 region has the DNA TGTGCCAGCAAAGGCCCACCCTACGAGCAGTACTTC. Translated, it gives CASKGPPYEQYF. The J gene is TRBJ2-7, the V gene TRBV27; no firm D call. Trimming pared 7 bases from V and 2 bases from J, leaving 9 bases between. The germline V gene encodes CDR1 MNHEY and CDR2 SMNVEV (reference sequence). CDR3 length equals 12 residues.

Regarding this clone: Different DNA sequences within this sample yield the same CDR3. DNA for the CDR3: TGTGCCAGCAGTTTAAGGGGGGATACGCAGTATTTT. Translating it yields CASSLRGDTQYF. The rearrangement links TRBV28 to TRBJ2-3; D is possibly TRBD1 (6 bases). The CDR3 is 12 residues long. Germline CDR1 is MDHEN and CDR2 is SYDVKM. Trimming removed 2 bases from V and 6 bases from J, with 6 bases in between. The full variable domain, with the rest looked up from reference TRBV28 and TRBJ2-3, is DVKVTQSSRYLVKRTGEKVFLECVQDMDHENMFWYRQDPGLGLRLIYFSYDVKMKEKGDIPEGYSVSREKKERFSLILESASTNQTSMYLCASSLRGDTQYFGPGTRLTVL.

This sequence joins TRBV7-6 and TRBJ2-7; tentatively, D is TRBD1 (6 bases). Germline V lookup: CDR1 SGHVS, CDR2 FNYEAQ. Trimming removed 4 bases at V and 5 bases at J, with 12 bases between. The CDR3 covers 13 residues. The CDR3 sequence: CASSSIRGDEQYF. CDR3 DNA: TGTGCCAGCAGCTCGATCAGGGGAGACGAGCAGTACTTC.

This chain joins TRBV7-3 and TRBJ2-7, with 9 bases fitting TRBD2. The germline CDR1 and CDR2 sequences are SGHTA and FQGTGA. The length of the CDR3 is 15 residues. J was trimmed by 1 base and V by 3 bases; bases with no gene match: 4. The CDR3 sequence: CASSLAGGVSYEQYF. CDR3 bases: TGTGCCAGCAGCTTGGCGGGAGGGGTGTCCTACGAGCAGTACTTC.

J is TRBJ2-2 and V is TRBV11-3; TRBD2 might be the D (6 bases). The CDR3 contains 14 residues. The germline V gene encodes CDR1 SGHNT and CDR2 YENEEA. Trimming pared 5 bases from V and 2 bases from J, leaving 9 bases between. The CDR3 loop reads CASSVSGNTGELFF. The CDR3 region has the DNA TGTGCCAGCAGCGTTAGCGGTAACACCGGGGAGCTGTTTTTT.

The chain uses TRBV7-3 and TRBJ2-1, with 10 bases lining up with TRBD2. The CDR3 covers 14 residues. Losses at the gene ends were 4 bases for V and 6 bases for J; bases not matched to a gene: 3. Germline assignment: CDR1 SGHTA and CDR2 FQGTGA. CDR3 amino acids: CASSYLAGGNEQFF. The CDR3 DNA follows: TGTGCCAGCAGCTACTTAGCGGGAGGCAATGAGCAGTTCTTC.

The chain uses TRBV19 and TRBJ1-4, with 7 bases aligning to TRBD1. This CDR3 is built from 16 residues. Germline-derived CDR1 and CDR2 are LNHDA and SQIVND (reference sequence). The ends lost 4 bases at V and 1 base at J; junction bases unmatched: 6. The CDR3 DNA is TGTGCCAGTAGTAAAGGGGGCGAAGGAACTAATGAAAAACTGTTTTTT. As protein: CASSKGGEGTNEKLFF.

CDR3 loop: CASSVAPRYQETQYF. The CDR3 DNA reads TGTGCCAGCAGTGTGGCCCCCAGATACCAAGAGACCCAGTACTTC. The chain links TRBV6-1 to TRBJ2-5; D ambiguous. This CDR3 has 15 residues. Germline-derived CDR1 and CDR2 are MNHNS and SASEGT. The V end lost 4 bases, the J end lost 0 bases, and 12 bases lay between the germline ends.

The chain has TRBV29-1 and TRBJ2-1, with 7 bases that match TRBD1. Germline V gene lookup returns CDR1 SQVTM and CDR2 ANQGSEA. The CDR3 has 13 amino acids. V shed 4 bases and J 5 bases; nucleotides not matched to a gene: 5. In DNA, the CDR3 is TGCAGCGTTGTAGGGGGCAGTCACAATGAGCAGTTCTTC. This translates into CSVVGGSHNEQFF.

The chain carries TRBV11-2 and TRBJ1-3; perhaps TRBD1 as D (5 bases). With 3 bases removed from V and 2 bases from J, the gap between germline ends came to 14 bases. Germline V gives CDR1 SGHAT, CDR2 FQNNGV. The CDR3 totals 16 residues. In DNA form, the CDR3 reads TGTGCCAGCAGCTTGATAGTAAGGGGTCCTGGAAACACCATATATTTT. Protein: CASSLIVRGPGNTIYF.

The chain is built from TRBV7-9 and TRBJ2-1; 11 positions match TRBD2. The CDR3 runs 19 residues. Germline CDR1 reads SEHNR; CDR2 reads FQNEAQ (reference sequence). The V gene end was trimmed by 4 bases and the J gene end by 6 bases; junction bases not matched to a gene: 17. In DNA form, the CDR3 reads TGTGCCAGCAGCTCACCCGGGGTAGCGGGAGGGCCGTCGGCCAATGAGCAGTTCTTC. This encodes CASSSPGVAGGPSANEQFF.

The chain has TRBV2 and TRBJ1-3; D uncertain. There are 15 residues in the CDR3. The germline CDR1 and CDR2 sequences are SNHLY and FYNNEI. V was shortened by 3 bases and J by 0 bases, with 9 bases between the two germline ends. CDR3 region: CASSDPRVSGNTIYF. The CDR3 DNA reads TGTGCCAGCAGTGATCCTAGGGTCTCTGGAAACACCATATATTTT.

The chain couples TRBV2 to TRBJ1-2; TRBD1 might be the D (6 bases). Germline CDR1 is SNHLY and CDR2 is FYNNEI. The V gene lost 5 bases and the J gene lost 5 bases, with 18 bases spanning the gap. CDR3 length: 15 amino acids. For the CDR3, the DNA is TGTGCCAGCAGTCAACCGGGACAACAGAGATATGGCTACACCTTC. This codes for CASSQPGQQRYGYTF.

The chain combines TRBV27 with TRBJ2-5; D assignment may be TRBD1 or TRBD2 (5 bases each). V shed 6 bases and J shed 5 bases, with 10 bases lying between them. The CDR3 runs to 12 residues. Per germline, CDR1 MNHEY and CDR2 SMNVEV (reference sequence). The CDR3 protein is CASSSGPETQYF. Written as DNA, the CDR3 is TGTGCCAGCAGCTCGGGGCCCGAGACCCAGTACTTC.

This rearrangement joins TRBV7-2 to TRBJ2-1; 7 bases line up with TRBD2. The germline gives CDR1 SGHTA, CDR2 FQGNSA. The V gene end was trimmed by 3 bases and the J gene end by 6 bases; junction bases not matched to a gene: 11. The CDR3 extends over 16 amino acids. DNA of the CDR3: TGTGCCAGCAGCTTCCCCTTAGGCGGGAGCAGCAATGAGCAGTTCTTC. Translation: CASSFPLGGSSNEQFF. Looking up the rest from reference TRBV7-2 and TRBJ2-1 gives the full variable domain: GAGVSQSPSNKVTEKGKDVELRCDPISGHTALYWYRQSLGQGLEFLIYFQGNSAPDKSGLPSDRFSAERTGGSVSTLTIQRTQQEDSAVYLCASSFPLGGSSNEQFFGPGTRLTVL.

The chain combines TRBV6-1 with TRBJ2-1, with 8 bases matching TRBD2. Germline CDR1 reads MNHNS; CDR2 reads SASEGT. The trim removed 3 bases at V and 15 bases at J, leaving 10 bases unmatched. This CDR3 spans 13 amino acids. The CDR3 here is CASSDSTSGDGFF. The CDR3 DNA sequence: TGTGCCAGCAGTGATAGTACTAGCGGAGATGGGTTCTTC.

This clone was observed once. The genes are TRBV19 and TRBJ1-5; 10 nucleotides align to TRBD1. The CDR3 sequence is 17 residues long. Trimming cost V 0 bases and J 5 bases; bases outside gene matches: 7. Per the germline V gene, CDR1 is LNHDA and CDR2 is SQIVND (reference sequence). The CDR3 coding sequence is TGTGCCAGTAGTATAGATCGGAGACAGGGGGCTTATCAGCCCCAGCATTTT. Translating it yields CASSIDRRQGAYQPQHF.

This clone has just one count. The chain has TRBV19 and TRBJ1-1; D is uncertain. The CDR3 has 11 residues. The germline V gene encodes CDR1 LNHDA and CDR2 SQIVND (reference sequence). Between the trimmed V and J ends, which lost 7 bases and 2 bases, there was a span of 5 bases. Written as DNA, the CDR3 is TGTGCCAGTACCACCAACACTGAAGCTTTCTTT. Protein: CASTTNTEAFF. The variable domain in full, with the rest retrieved from reference TRBV19 and TRBJ1-1, is DGGITQSPKYLFRKEGQNVTLSCEQNLNHDAMYWYRQDPGQGLRLIYYSQIVNDFQKGDIAEGYSVSREKKESFPLTVTSAQKNPTAFYLCASTTNTEAFFGQGTRLTVV.

This chain uses TRBV27 with TRBJ1-2, with D perhaps TRBD1 (5 bases). The germline V and J ends were trimmed by 2 bases and 7 bases, with 11 bases remaining between them. Germline assignment: CDR1 MNHEY and CDR2 SMNVEV (reference sequence). The CDR3 spans 13 residues. The chain's CDR3 is CASSLTGSAGYTF. CDR3 DNA sequence: TGTGCCAGCAGTTTAACAGGCAGCGCTGGCTACACCTTC.

This clone was seen a single time. The rearrangement uses TRBV6-6 and TRBJ1-5; TRBD1 is a possible D gene (5 bases). The CDR3 contains 14 residues. Germline loops: CDR1 MNHNY, CDR2 SVGAGI (reference sequence). The V end lost 2 bases, the J end lost 5 bases, and 10 bases lay between the germline ends. DNA for the CDR3: TGTGCCAGCAGTTACGGGACGGGGTATCAGCCCCAGCATTTT. Translation gives CASSYGTGYQPQHF.

CDR3 DNA sequence: TGTGCCATCAGTGTAGGGCAGGGCAATCAGCCCCAGCATTTT. This translates into CAISVGQGNQPQHF. V and J are TRBV10-3 and TRBJ1-5; D gene unclear. Germline V CDR1 and CDR2: ENHRY, SYGVKD. V shed 4 bases and J shed 2 bases, with 9 bases lying between them. This CDR3 region has 14 residues.